The TCR beta chain under discussion was sequenced for a study of beta chain features in type 1 diabetes. V trimming: 8 bases; J trimming: 3 bases; junction bases outside the gene matches: 10. Germline V CDR1 and CDR2: SGHTA, FQGNSA. The CDR3 consists of 15 residues. Since all of the isolated RNA was reverse transcribed, expressed TCRB transcripts were what got sequenced. The assay was immunoSEQ multiplex PCR, and TCRdb's table has in-frame clones only and misses some. The sample contains approximately 340,000 clones, roughly 15% of which appear only once. Material: naive CD4+ T cells from blood. The gene calls are TRBV7-2 and TRBJ1-5, with 7 bases aligning to TRBD1. The origin of this receptor is a woman under 30 in good health. The chain's CDR3 is CASAQGLPFNQPQHF. Here the CDR3 DNA reads TGTGCCAGCGCACAGGGGCTCCCTTTCAATCAGCCCCAGCATTTT.